Below are 19 T cell receptor beta chains sequenced from a single sample in a study of a mutant IDH1 vaccine in newly diagnosed glioma. Sequenced by immunoSEQ multiplex PCR; TCRdb stores in-frame clones only, minus some. The sample holds around 87,000 clones, around four fifths seen once. Time point reported: baseline, week 1 (first vaccination visit). As for treatment: pre-vaccination baseline after standard-of-care therapy. This specimen was PBMCs, taken from a glioma patient treated with radiotherapy, temozolomide or both. The source is a woman between 50 and 59 years old with glioma.

This clone has only one observation. This chain joins TRBV5-6 and TRBJ2-7; no clear D. Germline CDR1 is SGHDT and CDR2 is YYEEEE. This CDR3 comprises 13 residues. The V end was cut by 2 bases, the J end by 3 bases, with 9 bases between. The CDR3, as DNA: TGTGCCAGCAGCTTAAATCAGAACTACGAGCAGTACTTC. Translating gives CASSLNQNYEQYF.

The chain is built from TRBV9 and TRBJ1-6; TRBD1 matches 9 bases. V dropped 0 bases and J dropped 8; count of bases not matched to a gene: 3. The CDR3 is made up of 15 amino acids. Germline V gives CDR1 SGDLS, CDR2 YYNGEE. CDR3 residues: CASSVGGQGHSPLHF. DNA of the CDR3: TGTGCCAGCAGCGTAGGGGGACAGGGACATTCACCCCTCCACTTT.

The genes are TRBV5-1 and TRBJ2-7; unclear D gene. V was pared by 4 bases and J by 4 bases, with 9 bases between. The CDR3 covers 12 residues. CDR1 and CDR2 from the germline V gene are SGHRS and YFSETQ. CDR3 sequence (DNA): TGCGCCAGCAGCATGGGCCGTTACGAGCAGTACTTC. Translation: CASSMGRYEQYF. Supplemented by reference TRBV5-1 and TRBJ2-7, the full variable domain reads KAGVTQTPRYLIKTRGQQVTLSCSPISGHRSVSWYQQTPGQGLQFLFEYFSETQRNKGNFPGRFSGRQFSNSRSEMNVSTLELGDSALYLCASSMGRYEQYFGPGTRLTVT.

This clone was seen once. The rearrangement uses TRBV2 and TRBJ1-1; TRBD1 aligns across 7 bases. Losses at the gene ends were 7 bases for V and 4 bases for J; bases not matched to a gene: 9. Germline V gene lookup returns CDR1 SNHLY and CDR2 FYNNEI. The CDR3 runs 14 residues. CDR3 in DNA: TGTGCCAGCATCTTCGAGGGGGCCGGCACTGAAGCTTTCTTT. Translated, it gives CASIFEGAGTEAFF.

This chain connects TRBV5-1 to TRBJ1-2; D not resolved. The CDR3 runs 13 residues. Germline V lookup: CDR1 SGHRS, CDR2 YFSETQ. The V gene lost 1 base and the J gene lost 7 bases, with 11 bases spanning the gap. The CDR3 is CASSLLGNSGYTF. The CDR3 DNA follows: TGCGCCAGCAGCTTGTTAGGAAATTCTGGCTACACCTTC.

As to this clone: Other nucleotide sequences in the sample specify the same CDR3. The J gene is TRBJ2-5, the V gene TRBV7-8; D is ambiguous. The CDR3 consists of 13 residues. Trimming left V 0 bases short and J 2 bases short, with 4 bases between. Germline V gene lookup returns CDR1 SGHVS and CDR2 FQNEAQ. The CDR3 sequence: CASSLATQETQYF. In DNA, the CDR3 is TGTGCCAGCAGCTTAGCGACTCAAGAGACCCAGTACTTC.

A word on this clone: Sequence at one end of the junction differs from germline and may be a read error. This sequence joins TRBV7-7 and TRBJ1-4; D is unresolved. The CDR3 is 13 residues long. The germline gives CDR1 SSHAT, CDR2 FNYEAQ (reference sequence). The CDR3 nucleotides read TGTGCTAGCAGCTTAGGGCCGAATGAAAAACTGTTTTTT. Its translation: CASSLGPNEKLFF.

The chain recombines TRBV5-4 with TRBJ1-2; D is unresolved. This CDR3 comprises 17 residues. Germline loops: CDR1 SGHNT, CDR2 YYREEE (reference sequence). V was shortened by 4 bases and J by 3 bases, with 22 bases between the two germline ends. CDR3 nucleotides: TGTGCCAGCAGCAACGTAGCTCGGACGGATGAGCACTATGGCTACACCTTC. Protein: CASSNVARTDEHYGYTF.

This chain connects TRBV2 to TRBJ2-7; D gene unclear. The CDR3 is made up of 12 amino acids. Germline lookup yields CDR1 SNHLY and CDR2 FYNNEI. Trimming left V 6 bases short and J 4 bases short, with 10 bases between. Here the CDR3 reads CASRGLGYEQYF. CDR3 coding DNA: TGTGCCAGCAGGGGGTTGGGTTACGAGCAGTACTTC.

This clone is a singleton in its sample. The V and J genes are TRBV13 and TRBJ1-1, with 10 positions matching TRBD1. Trimming at V came to 0 bases and at J to 5 bases, leaving 9 bases not matched to a gene. This CDR3 has 17 amino acids. Germline CDR1 PRHDT, CDR2 FYEKMQ (reference sequence). The DNA of the CDR3 is TGTGCCAGCAGCTTAGGGACAGGGGGCGCGTGGATAACTGAAGCTTTCTTT. Its protein product is CASSLGTGGAWITEAFF.

This chain links TRBV13 with TRBJ1-5, with D possibly being TRBD1 (6 bases). The CDR3 contains 19 residues. Trimming cost V 1 base and J 1 base, with 20 bases left between them. Germline V lookup: CDR1 PRHDT, CDR2 FYEKMQ (reference sequence). The CDR3 loop is CASSLEAGARGESNQPQHF. CDR3 sequence (DNA): TGTGCCAGCAGCTTAGAAGCGGGGGCGAGGGGGGAGAGCAATCAGCCCCAGCATTTT. Based on the CDR3 plus reference TRBV13 and TRBJ1-5, the full variable domain is AAGVIQSPRHLIKEKRETATLKCYPIPRHDTVYWYQQGPGQDPQFLISFYEKMQSDKGSIPDRFSAQQFSDYHSELNMSSLELGDSALYFCASSLEAGARGESNQPQHFGDGTRLSIL.

This clone was seen only once. V usage is TRBV7-9 and J usage is TRBJ1-4; D is possibly TRBD1 (5 bases). Per germline, CDR1 SEHNR and CDR2 FQNEAQ (reference sequence). There are 15 residues in the CDR3. V was shortened by 1 base and J by 7 bases, with 13 bases between the two germline ends. The CDR3 here is CASSLGSGRGEKLFF. The CDR3 DNA sequence: TGTGCCAGCAGCTTAGGCTCAGGGAGGGGTGAAAAACTGTTTTTT.

V and J are TRBV6-6 and TRBJ1-5, with unresolved D. The CDR3 contains 12 residues. CDR1 MNHNY and CDR2 SVGAGI come from the germline V gene (reference sequence). Between the trimmed V and J ends, which lost 6 bases and 1 base, there was a span of 4 bases. The CDR3 reads CASRTSNQPQHF. DNA of the CDR3: TGTGCCAGCAGGACAAGCAATCAGCCCCAGCATTTT.

V is TRBV13 and J is TRBJ1-2; a possible D gene is TRBD1 (5 bases). The V and J ends lost 5 bases and 8 bases respectively, with 24 bases between them. The CDR3 is 16 amino acids. Germline V gene data show CDR1 as PRHDT and CDR2 as FYEKMQ (reference sequence). The CDR3 sequence is CASSLHRGTSALGYTF. Written as DNA, the CDR3 is TGTGCCAGCAGCCTACACCGGGGGACCTCTGCCCTGGGCTACACCTTC.

V usage is TRBV4-3 and J usage is TRBJ1-1; 10 bases fit TRBD1. Germline V CDR1 and CDR2: LGHNA, YSLEER. The J segment lost 1 base and the V segment lost 1 base, leaving 6 bases of the junction unmatched. The CDR3 is made up of 17 amino acids. In nucleotides, the CDR3 is TGCGCCAGCAGCCAAGGGCGACAGGGGGCCGGGAACACTGAAGCTTTCTTT. Residues: CASSQGRQGAGNTEAFF.

The chain couples TRBV7-8 to TRBJ2-7; perhaps TRBD1 as D (6 bases). This CDR3 contains 14 residues. Germline-derived CDR1 and CDR2 are SGHVS and FQNEAQ. V was trimmed by 1 base and J by 2 bases, leaving 9 bases between them. For the CDR3, the DNA is TGTGCCAGCAGCTTAGGTTCAGGGGCCTACGAGCAGTACTTC. This translates into CASSLGSGAYEQYF.

This clone was counted a single time. The chain uses TRBV5-6 and TRBJ1-5; D may be TRBD1 (5 bases). Trimming removed 1 base at V and 2 bases at J, with 10 bases between. The V gene's germline CDR1 is SGHDT and CDR2 YYEEEE. The CDR3 length is 15 residues. This CDR3 reads CASSLRQGGNQPQHF. The CDR3 DNA sequence: TGTGCCAGCAGCTTGAGGCAGGGTGGCAATCAGCCCCAGCATTTT.

The chain carries TRBV29-1 and TRBJ2-1; 8 bases match TRBD1. Germline V gene data show CDR1 as SQVTM and CDR2 as ANQGSEA. Trimming cost V 4 bases and J 7 bases; bases outside gene matches: 9. The CDR3 is 14 residues long. This CDR3 is CSVGVWTGKNEQFF. The CDR3 region has the DNA TGCAGCGTTGGTGTCTGGACAGGGAAAAATGAGCAGTTCTTC.

The chain carries TRBV27 and TRBJ1-1; a possible D gene is TRBD1 (5 bases). The V end lost 8 bases, the J end lost 6 bases, and 22 bases lay between the germline ends. The V gene's germline CDR1 is MNHEY and CDR2 SMNVEV (reference sequence). The CDR3 loop spans 15 amino acids. DNA for the CDR3: TGTGCCAGCCCCTGCCAAGCAGGGTCCCTCCCTGAAGCTTTCTTT. Translation: CASPCQAGSLPEAFF.